This TCR beta chain was sequenced in a study of tumor-infiltrating lymphocytes in primary liver carcinoma listed by TCRdb under 2017. Study-wide context: The five patients, three men and two women aged 30 to 69 years, had hepatocellular carcinoma (four) or combined HCC and intrahepatic cholangiocarcinoma (one). High reproducibility was observed for the technical replicate repertoires, with mean shared-clone rates approximately 0.92 and correlation coefficients above 0.95. Roughly 3.5 to 7.5 million productive TCRbeta reads were obtained per sample, and no significant difference in read depth was found between tissue types. The study combined TCRbeta repertoire sequencing, expression microarrays and whole-exome sequencing across five regions of each liver tumor, with adjacent normal tissue and blood. The tumors of the five patients were staged as T1-T3 N0M0, with maximum diameters ranging from roughly 4.2 to 10 cm. A total of approximately 35 specimens from 5 patients, comprising some 25 tumor regions, 5 adjacent noncancerous liver tissues and 5 peripheral blood samples, were covered by TCRbeta repertoire sequencing.

Findings and caveats that apply to the study as a whole: The study included only five patients, and the authors note findings should be validated in a larger study. The top 250 clones accounted for a significantly greater share of the repertoire in tumors than in blood (p = 0.039). Only the TCR beta chain was sequenced, so true repertoire diversity is likely underestimated because unpaired alpha chains were not captured. Since the samples were bulk and unsorted, there was no way to compare CD4+ and CD8+ T cell repertoires. Consistent with antigen-driven expansion, pairs of tumor regions showed higher repertoire overlap (mean about 36%) than either tumor-adjacent pairs (around 17%) or tumor-blood pairs (about 15%).

Using a constant-region primer and ProtoScript II reverse transcriptase, TCRbeta-specific cDNA was reverse-transcribed from around 500 ng total RNA. Three nested multiplex PCR rounds, following a slightly modified ARM-PCR procedure, were used to build the TCRbeta libraries. The first two PCR rounds used multiplex TRBV1-TRBV30 forward primers with a Cbeta reverse primer, each for approximately 10 cycles. A final 25-cycle PCR with Deep VentR polymerase added sample barcodes and Illumina adapters. Before sequencing, amplicons of 200-500 bp were gel-purified using a QIAquick gel extraction kit. An Illumina HiSeq 2500 was used to sequence the TCRbeta amplicons with 250-bp paired-end reads. In the original analysis: Reads were quality-trimmed with Trimmomatic v0.33, and paired reads were merged with FLASH v1.2.11 to recover full CDR3 sequences. MiGEC v1.2.1b assigned V, D and J germline segments to the rearranged TCRbeta sequences. Clonotype statistics, along with Shannon-Wiener diversity indices, were calculated using VDJtools v1.0.0. Except for diversity analysis, only the 250 most abundant clonotypes of each sample were used in subsequent analyses to reduce sampling bias. TCRdb ran its own pipeline on the public reads, namely fastp trimming at Q25 and MiXCR clone calling, and kept in-frame beta chains. Identical CDR3 proteins give one entry, which carries the most common genes and DNA. In this record, the V and J calls reflect TCRdb's handling and not the investigators' own analysis. Counted in this sample were roughly 86,000 distinct CDR3 sequences; around 68% of them appeared once. The top ten clones comprise under 30% of the sample.

Without any cell sorting, total RNA and DNA were extracted together from approximately 20-30 mg of bulk tissue using the AllPrep DNA/RNA mini kit. Surgical resection was performed in China between late 2015 and March 2016 on about five patients with histopathologically diagnosed primary liver carcinoma. Patients had chronic HBV infection and were treatment-naive at sampling. Fresh tumor and adjacent tissue pieces were bisected, with one half stored in RNAlater at -80 degrees C and the other half sent for histology. This clonotype was seen repeatedly, ten times or more. Its antigen is currently not known. Base quality data are lacking; no much larger clone is found one base away. Between the V and J ends, shortened by 2 bases and 0 bases respectively, the junction contains 17 bases. The CDR3 sequence holds 18 residues, the cysteine and phenylalanine included. Here the CDR3 DNA is all that survives: 54 bases in frame from base 1. CDR1 KGHDR and CDR2 SFDVKD are derived from the germline V gene.

Material: tumor-adjacent normal liver tissue. Recombination joined TRBV24-1 with TRBJ2-3; TRBD1 is a weak D gene call, 5 bases matching. The sequence came from a man aged 35-49 years with primary liver carcinoma and hepatitis B virus infection. The nucleotide sequence is TGTGCCACCAGTGATTCCTCCCCCCTACAGGCCAGCACAGATACGCAGTATTTT. This yields the protein CATSDSSPLQASTDTQYF.